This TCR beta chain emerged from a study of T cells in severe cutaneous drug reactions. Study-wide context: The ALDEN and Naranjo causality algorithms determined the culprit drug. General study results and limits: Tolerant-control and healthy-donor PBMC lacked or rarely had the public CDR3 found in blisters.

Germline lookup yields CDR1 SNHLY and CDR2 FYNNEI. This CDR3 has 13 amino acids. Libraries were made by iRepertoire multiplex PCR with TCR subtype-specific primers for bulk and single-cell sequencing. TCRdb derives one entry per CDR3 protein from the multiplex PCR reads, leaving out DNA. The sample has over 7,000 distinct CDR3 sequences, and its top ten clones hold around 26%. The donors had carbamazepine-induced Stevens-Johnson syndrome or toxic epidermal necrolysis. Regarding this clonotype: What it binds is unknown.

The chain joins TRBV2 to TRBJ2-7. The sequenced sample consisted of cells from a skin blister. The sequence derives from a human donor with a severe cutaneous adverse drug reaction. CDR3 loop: CASSPLGPYEQYF.